This TCR beta chain was sequenced for a study of T cells in Graves' hyperthyroidism and ophthalmopathy. The CDR3 has 13 amino acids. V was shortened by 8 bases and J by 3 bases, with 10 bases between the two germline ends. The germline CDR1 and CDR2 sequences are SGHTA and FQGNSA. Amplification of TCR beta CDR3 regions was performed using RNA transcripts as template. First-round RT-PCR with HTBI primers amplified the TCR CDR3 region. TCRdb processed the multiplex PCR reads anew with MiXCR; each CDR3 protein has one entry. The sample contains 35,000 to 45,000 distinct CDR3 sequences, approximately 52% of which appear only once. Ophthalmopathy patients all had a Clinical Activity Score of at least 3, a NOSPECS grade of at least 4 and disease under 3 months old. Extraction of PBMCs used under 13 ml of fresh peripheral blood.

Sequences were obtained from blood. The clonotype was recovered from a man in his forties with Graves' ophthalmopathy. The genes are TRBV7-2 and TRBJ1-4; D is perhaps TRBD1 (6 bases). In DNA form, the CDR3 reads TGTGCCAGCCGGACAGAGCCTAATGAAAAACTGTTTTTT. It is translated as CASRTEPNEKLFF. Variable domain in full (rest from reference TRBV7-2 and TRBJ1-4): GAGVSQSPSNKVTEKGKDVELRCDPISGHTALYWYRQSLGQGLEFLIYFQGNSAPDKSGLPSDRFSAERTGGSVSTLTIQRTQQEDSAVYLCASRTEPNEKLFFGSGTQLSVL.